The T cell receptor (beta chain) described here comes from a study of T cells in Graves' hyperthyroidism and ophthalmopathy. Findings of the study overall: The majority of expanded thyroid clonotypes above 0.001 also appeared in blood.

Authors of the study amplified TCR beta CDR3 regions from RNA transcripts. TCR CDR3 regions were first amplified by RT-PCR with HTBI primers. TCRdb processed the multiplex PCR reads anew with MiXCR; each CDR3 protein has one entry. The table shows over 350,000 distinct CDR3 sequences, with approximately 17% occurring only once. About this clonotype itself: What it recognizes is unknown.

Subjects with ophthalmopathy showed a Clinical Activity Score no lower than 3, a NOSPECS grade no lower than 4, and a duration shorter than 3 months. Each 10 ml fresh peripheral blood draw supplied the PBMCs. This clonotype was sampled from a man aged 18 to 30 with Graves' ophthalmopathy. The sequenced sample consisted of blood.

Here the CDR3 reads CASRPRQGLYNSPLHF. In DNA form, the CDR3 reads TGTGCCAGCAGACCCCGACAGGGTCTCTATAATTCACCCCTCCACTTT. The rearrangement joins TRBV6-1 to TRBJ1-6; 7 nucleotides agree with TRBD1. V lost 6 bases, J lost 3 bases, and 8 bases stayed unmatched. The CDR3 has 16 amino acids. Per the germline V gene, CDR1 is MNHNS and CDR2 is SASEGT.